This T cell receptor beta chain was documented in a study of Ad26.COV2.S vaccination and SARS-CoV-2 variants. This clone was found once. The assay was immunoSEQ multiplex PCR, and TCRdb's table has in-frame clones only and misses some. This sample has about 260,000 clones; around 90% occur once, and the top ten carry less than 3.5%. This CDR3 has 15 residues. CDR1 and CDR2 from the germline V gene are LGHNA and YSLEER. Trimming removed 0 bases at V and 6 bases at J, with 14 bases between. Documented treatment: about 20 received Ad26.COV2.S at low or high dose, single or two shots; about 5 received placebo; per-sample allocation not given. Following the first vaccine or placebo injection, samples were taken on day 63.

Sequencing was performed on peripheral blood, taken in a trial of Ad26.COV2.S vaccine versus placebo. The receptor was isolated from a person between 18 and 65 years old who received the Ad26.COV2.S COVID-19 vaccine or a placebo. V is TRBV4-3 and J is TRBJ1-2; D remains unclear. DNA for the CDR3: TGCGCCAGCAGCCAAGACACTGGAACTCCCGATGGCTACACCTTC. Translation gives CASSQDTGTPDGYTF.